The clone carrying this T cell receptor (beta chain) showed up just a few times. The antigen remains unidentified. The ends were cut back, 4 bases at V and 6 bases at J, with 12 bases in the middle. Germline V gives CDR1 SGHTA, CDR2 FQGNSA. The CDR3 runs to 13 residues. Included hyperthyroidism patients were aged 18 to 65 and newly diagnosed (under 2 months' duration). A diagnosis was made from clinical symptoms together with serum thyroxine, TRAb, thyroid ultrasound and orbital computed tomography. The data originate from a study of Graves' ophthalmopathy and Graves' hyperthyroidism. The authors amplified TCR beta CDR3 regions, and they did so from RNA transcripts for repertoire sequencing. After a first-round RT-PCR with HTBI primers, a second-round multiplex PCR was run. One entry per CDR3 protein results from TCRdb running MiXCR on the multiplex PCR reads. This table holds 600,000 to 650,000 distinct CDR3 sequences, around a fifth found once.

Study findings and constraints: Blood also contained most of the expanded thyroid clonotypes above 0.001 frequency. Stable hyperthyroidism and ophthalmopathy were told apart by a 13-signature model, which achieved roughly 90% sensitivity and more than 75% specificity.

The V and J genes are TRBV7-2 and TRBJ1-2, with D perhaps matching TRBD1 (6 bases). This TCR came from a woman aged 18-35 years with stable Graves' hyperthyroidism. Some clones in this sample may be carry-over from other donors' samples. Source material: peripheral blood. The CDR3 coding sequence is TGTGCCAGCAGCTCACAGGGTCCCCATGGCTACACCTTC. This gives the protein CASSSQGPHGYTF. Drawing the rest from reference TRBV7-2 and TRBJ1-2, the complete variable domain is GAGVSQSPSNKVTEKGKDVELRCDPISGHTALYWYRQSLGQGLEFLIYFQGNSAPDKSGLPSDRFSAERTGGSVSTLTIQRTQQEDSAVYLCASSSQGPHGYTFGSGTRLTVV.